The 15 T cell receptor beta chains below all came from one sample that was sequenced in a study of a mutant IDH1 vaccine in newly diagnosed glioma. As for time point: baseline, week 1 (first vaccination visit). The treatment: pre-vaccination baseline after standard-of-care therapy. Method: immunoSEQ multiplex PCR; TCRdb's copy keeps in-frame clones and lacks some. The sample has tens of thousands of clones, 83% seen once. The sequences come from PBMCs, collected from a glioma patient treated with radiotherapy, temozolomide or both. The source of these receptors is a woman aged 45 to 65 with glioma.

The J gene is TRBJ2-7, the V gene TRBV10-3; D not resolved. The CDR3 runs to 13 residues. The V end was cut by 6 bases, the J end by 2 bases, with 11 bases between. The germline gives CDR1 ENHRY, CDR2 SYGVKD. The CDR3 DNA follows: TGTGCCATCAGCTACGACATAACCTACGAGCAGTACTTC. This sequence encodes CAISYDITYEQYF.

The V gene is TRBV5-1, the J gene TRBJ1-4; D is possibly TRBD1 (5 bases). The CDR3 consists of 15 residues. Trimming pared 3 bases from V and 3 bases from J, leaving 12 bases between. The germline V gene has CDR1 SGHRS and CDR2 YFSETQ. Written as DNA, the CDR3 is TGCGCCAGCAGCTACGAGGGGCCTCCTAATGAAAAACTGTTTTTT. Translating gives CASSYEGPPNEKLFF.

The chain links TRBV2 to TRBJ1-3; D gene ambiguous. The CDR3 totals 16 residues. V was cut by 1 base and J by 0 bases, with 10 bases left in between. Germline assignment: CDR1 SNHLY and CDR2 FYNNEI. DNA of the CDR3: TGTGCCAGCAGTGAAGGGCACTTTGACTCTGGAAACACCATATATTTT. Protein product: CASSEGHFDSGNTIYF.

The V call is TRBV19, the J call TRBJ2-3; D uncertain. CDR1 and CDR2 from the germline V gene are LNHDA and SQIVND (reference sequence). Trimming removed 3 bases from V and 5 bases from J, with 9 bases in between. CDR3 length: 13 residues. The CDR3 protein is CASSIDRGDTQYF. For the CDR3, the DNA is TGTGCCAGTAGTATCGACCGAGGAGATACGCAGTATTTT. The whole variable domain, remainder taken from reference TRBV19 and TRBJ2-3, is DGGITQSPKYLFRKEGQNVTLSCEQNLNHDAMYWYRQDPGQGLRLIYYSQIVNDFQKGDIAEGYSVSREKKESFPLTVTSAQKNPTAFYLCASSIDRGDTQYFGPGTRLTVL.

V usage is TRBV28 and J usage is TRBJ1-5; TRBD1 is a possible D gene (6 bases). The CDR3 spans 15 residues. Per germline, CDR1 MDHEN and CDR2 SYDVKM. Trimming took 9 bases from V and 0 from J, leaving 15 bases between them. CDR3: CASWGAGISNQPQHF. The CDR3 DNA sequence: TGTGCCAGTTGGGGGGCGGGGATTAGCAATCAGCCCCAGCATTTT. The whole variable domain, remainder taken from reference TRBV28 and TRBJ1-5, is DVKVTQSSRYLVKRTGEKVFLECVQDMDHENMFWYRQDPGLGLRLIYFSYDVKMKEKGDIPEGYSVSREKKERFSLILESASTNQTSMYLCASWGAGISNQPQHFGDGTRLSIL.

This clone was picked up one time. The chain couples TRBV6-5 to TRBJ2-3; TRBD1 matches 9 bases. V was clipped by 6 bases and J by 3 bases; unmatched bases: 7. Germline CDR1 reads MNHEY; CDR2 reads SVGAGI. There are 15 residues in the CDR3. The CDR3 region is CASSKTGGKTDTQYF. For the CDR3, the DNA is TGTGCCAGCAGCAAGACAGGGGGTAAAACAGATACGCAGTATTTT.

The chain recombines TRBV18 with TRBJ2-4; D unclear. V was shortened by 3 bases and J by 0 bases, with 9 bases between the two germline ends. This CDR3 contains 15 residues. Germline V gene data show CDR1 as KGHSH and CDR2 as LQKENI. Here the CDR3 DNA reads TGTGCCAGCTCACCTCAGAGGTTAGCCAAAAACATTCAGTACTTC. As protein: CASSPQRLAKNIQYF. The entire variable domain, with the rest obtained from reference TRBV18 and TRBJ2-4, is as follows: NAGVMQNPRHLVRRRGQEARLRCSPMKGHSHVYWYRQLPEEGLKFMVYLQKENIIDESGMPKERFSAEFPKEGPSILRIQQVVRGDSAAYFCASSPQRLAKNIQYFGAGTRLSVL.

The rearrangement uses TRBV18 and TRBJ1-6; TRBD1 aligns across 8 bases. CDR1 is KGHSH and CDR2 is LQKENI in the germline V gene. J was trimmed by 9 bases and V by 6 bases; bases with no gene match: 4. CDR3 length: 13 residues. CDR3: CASSGDRPSPLHF. CDR3 sequence (DNA): TGTGCCAGCTCCGGGGACAGGCCTTCACCCCTCCACTTT.

The V call is TRBV10-2, the J call TRBJ2-1, with a tentative D call TRBD2 (6 bases). This CDR3 contains 14 residues. The V gene's germline CDR1 is WSHSY and CDR2 SAAADI. The CDR3 sequence: CALSGAGKNNEQFF. CDR3 DNA: TGCGCTTTAAGTGGGGCGGGGAAAAACAATGAGCAGTTCTTC.

The sample holds a few counts of this clone. As DNA, the CDR3 is TGTGCCAGCAGCTACAACCTGGGTCAGCCCCAGCATTTT. Translated: CASSYNLGQPQHF. This chain connects TRBV7-2 to TRBJ1-5; D uncertain. The germline V gene has CDR1 SGHTA and CDR2 FQGNSA. The CDR3 covers 13 residues. The V gene lost 4 bases and the J gene lost 6 bases, with 10 bases spanning the gap.

The J gene is TRBJ1-2, the V gene TRBV7-9; the D gene is possibly TRBD1 (5 bases). In germline, CDR1 is SEHNR, CDR2 FQNEAQ (reference sequence). V dropped 2 bases and J dropped 2 bases, with 12 bases sitting between them. This CDR3 is built from 15 residues. CDR3 DNA sequence: TGTGCCAGCAGCTTATCGGACGGGGCGAACTATGGCTACACCTTC. It translates to CASSLSDGANYGYTF.

Within the sample, this clone is medium-sized (0.01 to 0.1%). The chain combines TRBV30 with TRBJ2-7; D might be TRBD1 or TRBD2, each matching 5 bases. Germline V gene lookup returns CDR1 GTSNPN and CDR2 SVGIG (reference sequence). The CDR3 sequence is 14 residues long. Trimming pared 1 base from V and 0 bases from J, leaving 10 bases between. The CDR3 DNA is TGTGCCTGGAGTGATGGGGGTTTCTCCTACGAGCAGTACTTC. Encoded protein: CAWSDGGFSYEQYF.

The V and J genes are TRBV19 and TRBJ2-2, with D maybe TRBD1 (7 bases). The CDR3 runs 14 residues. CDR1 and CDR2 (germline): LNHDA, SQIVND (reference sequence). Trimming cost V 3 bases and J 5 bases, with 10 bases left between them. The CDR3: CASSIPGGTGELFF. CDR3 nucleotide sequence: TGTGCCAGTAGTATCCCAGGGGGGACCGGGGAGCTGTTTTTT.

The chain is built from TRBV19 and TRBJ2-7; D gene unclear. With 1 base removed from V and 5 bases from J, the gap between germline ends came to 6 bases. The CDR3 totals 12 residues. Germline-derived CDR1 and CDR2 are LNHDA and SQIVND (reference sequence). The CDR3 DNA reads TGTGCCAGTAGTATAGCAGGCAACGAGCAGTACTTC. This sequence encodes CASSIAGNEQYF.

This chain links TRBV9 with TRBJ2-7; a possible D gene is TRBD1 (6 bases). V was pared by 2 bases and J by 2 bases, with 11 bases between. The CDR3 loop spans 14 amino acids. Germline V gene data show CDR1 as SGDLS and CDR2 as YYNGEE. The CDR3 loop reads CASSVTGTTYEQYF. The CDR3 nucleotides are TGTGCCAGCAGCGTTACCGGGACAACCTACGAGCAGTACTTC.